This passage covers 32 T cell receptor beta chains from one sample sequenced in a study of spatial heterogeneity in lung cancer. TCRdb redid the calling of the 5' RACE reads with MiXCR, one entry per CDR3 protein. The top ten clones hold around 20% of a sample with around 27,000 distinct CDR3 sequences, approximately 6% of them seen once. Time point given: blood at routine non-recurrence follow-up after resection. In each case, whole RNA from tumor, nontumor lung or frozen PBMC was sequenced unsorted. The specimen comprised PBMCs, sampled at follow-up. These receptor sequences come from a male donor with early-stage non-small cell lung cancer.

This clonotype was observed many times. The chain recombines TRBV12-3 or TRBV12-4 with TRBJ1-4; 9 nucleotides align to TRBD1. The CDR3 sequence is 11 residues long. J lost 10 bases, V lost 6 bases, and 0 bases had no gene match. CDR3 residues: CASRDRGKLFF. CDR3 nucleotide sequence: TGTGCCAGCAGGGACAGGGGAAAACTGTTTTTT.

This clonotype was seen many times. The chain employs TRBV12-3 or TRBV12-4 and TRBJ1-2; unclear D gene. The CDR3 sequence is 12 residues long. V lost 3 bases, J lost 1 base, and 3 bases lay in between. CDR3 in DNA: TGTGCCAGCAGTTTGGTTAACTATGGCTACACCTTC. Translated: CASSLVNYGYTF.

There are many counts of this clonotype. This rearrangement joins TRBV12-3 or TRBV12-4 to TRBJ2-1, with 7 bases lining up with TRBD1. V was pared by 4 bases and J by 14 bases, with 8 bases of the junction left unmatched. The CDR3 sequence is 12 residues long. CDR3 nucleotide sequence: TGTGCCAGCAGTTCCAACAGGGGTGTGGAGTTCTTC. It translates to CASSSNRGVEFF.

Ten or more counts support this clonotype. This chain joins TRBV7-8 and TRBJ2-2; D might be TRBD1 (6 bases). Trimming stripped 3 bases from V and 2 bases from J, with 10 bases between. The CDR3 consists of 15 residues. Per the germline V gene, CDR1 is SGHVS and CDR2 is FQNEAQ. The CDR3 loop is CASSFGTLNTGELFF. For the CDR3, the DNA is TGTGCCAGCAGCTTCGGGACACTTAACACCGGGGAGCTGTTTTTT.

The table lists this clonotype with a few counts. The V gene is TRBV7-8, the J gene TRBJ1-1; D ambiguous. CDR3 length: 13 amino acids. Germline lookup yields CDR1 SGHVS and CDR2 FQNEAQ. The germline V and J ends were trimmed by 3 bases and 0 bases, with 5 bases remaining between them. CDR3 bases: TGTGCCAGCAGCTTCCTTATGAACACTGAAGCTTTCTTT. It codes for CASSFLMNTEAFF.

This clonotype showed up just a few times. The chain couples TRBV27 to TRBJ2-1; 8 bases are a match to TRBD2. J was trimmed by 4 bases and V by 3 bases; bases with no gene match: 5. The CDR3 spans 15 residues. CDR1 and CDR2 (germline): MNHEY, SMNVEV (reference sequence). The CDR3 is CASSLSGGRYNEQFF. In nucleotides, the CDR3 is TGTGCCAGCAGTTTGAGCGGGGGCCGATACAATGAGCAGTTCTTC.

This clonotype was recorded many times. The chain links TRBV7-3 to TRBJ2-5; D ambiguous. The CDR3 is 13 amino acids. V lost 2 bases and J 1 base, leaving 5 bases between the germline ends. CDR1 SGHTA and CDR2 FQGTGA come from the germline V gene. CDR3 coding DNA: TGTGCCAGCAGCTTAGCGGCCCAAGAGACCCAGTACTTC. Translating it yields CASSLAAQETQYF. Based on the CDR3 plus reference TRBV7-3 and TRBJ2-5, the full variable domain is GAGVSQTPSNKVTEKGKYVELRCDPISGHTALYWYRQSLGQGPEFLIYFQGTGAADDSGLPNDRFFAVRPEGSVSTLKIQRTERGDSAVYLCASSLAAQETQYFGPGTRLLVL.

The chain joins TRBV7-6 to TRBJ2-1, with TRBD2 identical over 12 bases. CDR1 and CDR2 (germline): SGHVS, FNYEAQ. J was trimmed by 7 bases and V by 6 bases; bases with no gene match: 7. This CDR3 has 15 residues. The CDR3 nucleotides read TGTGCCAGCAGTGCCGGGACTAGCGGGTTAAATGAGCAGTTCTTC. Translated: CASSAGTSGLNEQFF.

CDR3 residues: CASSPDSSNQPQHF. CDR3 sequence (DNA): TGCGCCAGCAGCCCGGACTCGTCCAATCAGCCCCAGCATTTT. The rearrangement joins TRBV4-3 to TRBJ1-5; D is ambiguous. Germline V gives CDR1 LGHNA, CDR2 YSLEER. Trimming shortened V by 4 bases and J by 3 bases, and 10 bases separated the two germline ends. This CDR3 comprises 14 residues.

The sample holds a few counts of this clonotype. This chain joins TRBV2 and TRBJ1-1; no definite D call. Germline V gene sequence: CDR1 SNHLY, CDR2 FYNNEI. There are 15 residues in the CDR3. V was shortened by 1 base and J by 11 bases, with 20 bases between the two germline ends. The CDR3 DNA follows: TGTGCCAGCAGTGAAGGGACCCCGCAGGTCGCGGGTGCTTTCTTT. Encoded protein: CASSEGTPQVAGAFF.

The chain employs TRBV27 and TRBJ2-7; D gene uncertain. V was pared by 7 bases and J by 0 bases, with 19 bases between. CDR1 is MNHEY, CDR2 SMNVEV, per germline (reference sequence). CDR3 size: 16 residues. CDR3 protein: CASIRMAATSSYEQYV. The DNA of the CDR3 is TGTGCCAGCATTAGAATGGCCGCAACAAGCTCCTACGAGCAGTACGTC.

At least ten counts were recorded for this clonotype. Here the CDR3 DNA reads TGTGCCAGCAGCGTAGGACAGGGGGGAGCCACAGATACGCAGTATTTT. Its protein is CASSVGQGGATDTQYF. The chain combines TRBV9 with TRBJ2-3; TRBD1 matches at 9 bases. The CDR3 sequence is 16 residues long. V shed 0 bases, J shed 2 bases, and the junction held 4 bases outside the gene matches. CDR1 and CDR2 from the germline V gene are SGDLS and YYNGEE.

The V call is TRBV7-2, the J call TRBJ2-5; 7 nucleotides align to TRBD2. The CDR3 covers 16 residues. Trimming took 5 bases from V and 2 from J; bases not matched to a gene: 11. The germline V gene has CDR1 SGHTA and CDR2 FQGNSA. The CDR3, as DNA: TGTGCCAGCAGCCCGAATCGAGCGGGGCCTCAAGAGACCCAGTACTTC. It yields the protein CASSPNRAGPQETQYF.

This clonotype was seen many times. The gene calls are TRBV28 and TRBJ2-1; D could derive from TRBD1 or TRBD2 (5 bases each). The V end was cut by 6 bases, the J end by 2 bases, with 17 bases between. This CDR3 has 16 residues. Germline V gives CDR1 MDHEN, CDR2 SYDVKM. CDR3 in amino acids: CASSPTGTLAYNEQFF. In DNA, the CDR3 is TGTGCCAGCAGCCCCACCGGGACCTTAGCCTACAATGAGCAGTTCTTC.

Ten or more counts support this clonotype. At one end, the junction sequence differs from germline, possibly due to a read error. The CDR3 reads CSAKYGYTF. The CDR3 nucleotides are TGCAGTGCTAAATATGGCTACACCTTC. The chain recombines TRBV20-1 with TRBJ1-2; no clear D. CDR1 and CDR2 (germline): DFQATT, SNEGSKA (reference sequence). This CDR3 contains 9 residues.

This clonotype came up many times. The chain is built from TRBV6-2 or TRBV6-3 and TRBJ1-6; D ambiguous. V was shortened by 5 bases and J by 5 bases, with 16 bases between the two germline ends. The germline V gene encodes CDR1 MNHEY and CDR2 SVGEGT. There are 16 residues in the CDR3. CDR3 region: CASSRRWTANNSPLHF. In DNA, the CDR3 is TGTGCCAGCAGTCGGAGGTGGACTGCGAATAATTCACCCCTCCACTTT.

This clonotype was counted many times. The chain recombines TRBV29-1 with TRBJ1-5, with a tentative D call TRBD1 (6 bases). Trimming pared 6 bases from V and 7 bases from J, leaving 19 bases between. Per the germline V gene, CDR1 is SQVTM and CDR2 is ANQGSEA. CDR3 length: 14 amino acids. This chain's CDR3 is CSVGGAGGDQPQHF. In DNA form, the CDR3 reads TGCAGCGTGGGGGGGGCCGGCGGGGACCAGCCCCAGCATTTT. The full variable domain, completed using reference TRBV29-1 and TRBJ1-5, is SAVISQKPSRDICQRGTSLTIQCQVDSQVTMMFWYRQQPGQSLTLIATANQGSEATYESGFVIDKFPISRPNLTFSTLTVSNMSPEDSSIYLCSVGGAGGDQPQHFGDGTRLSIL.

This clonotype was recorded at least ten times. One end of the junction is discordant with germline, which a read error may explain. The rearrangement links TRBV19 to TRBJ2-2; D is perhaps TRBD2 (6 bases). Germline V gene sequence: CDR1 LNHDA, CDR2 SQIVND (reference sequence). The CDR3 runs 15 residues. CDR3 nucleotide sequence: TGTGCCAGTAGTATACAGGGCGGGAACACCGGGGAGCTATTTTTT. It yields the protein CASSIQGGNTGELFF.

This clonotype has a count of ten or more. The chain joins TRBV6-1 to TRBJ1-1; D remains unclear. V was shortened by 7 bases and J by 5 bases, with 23 bases between the two germline ends. Germline V gene data show CDR1 as MNHNS and CDR2 as SASEGT. This CDR3 has 16 amino acids. The CDR3 DNA is TGTGCCAGCACCCCACCCCAGAGACCTGGCGGGACTGAAGCTTTCTTT. Its protein product is CASTPPQRPGGTEAFF.

This clonotype was seen a few times. CDR3 nucleotides: TGTGCCAGCATGGGGCGACGGGAAGAGTATGGCTACACCTTC. This translates into CASMGRREEYGYTF. The V gene is TRBV7-9, the J gene TRBJ1-2; D might be TRBD1 (5 bases). The CDR3 contains 14 residues. From germline, CDR1 is SEHNR and CDR2 FQNEAQ (reference sequence). V was pared by 7 bases and J by 5 bases, with 17 bases between.

This clonotype was detected ten times or more. The chain links TRBV7-9 to TRBJ1-1, with D possibly being TRBD1 (6 bases). Germline V gives CDR1 SEHNR, CDR2 FQNEAQ (reference sequence). This CDR3 comprises 15 residues. The V end lost 4 bases, the J end lost 0 bases, and 12 bases lay between the germline ends. CDR3 nucleotides: TGTGCCAGCAGCTCGGGACATTCCATGAACACTGAAGCTTTCTTT. It yields the protein CASSSGHSMNTEAFF.

This clonotype was counted at least ten times. The chain employs TRBV5-6 and TRBJ1-2; D remains ambiguous. In germline, CDR1 is SGHDT, CDR2 YYEEEE. Trimming shortened V by 2 bases and J by 7 bases, and 9 bases separated the two germline ends. CDR3 length: 12 residues. The chain's CDR3 is CASSFIAGGYTF. CDR3 sequence (DNA): TGTGCCAGCAGCTTTATCGCGGGTGGCTACACCTTC. Complete variable domain (other parts from reference TRBV5-6 and TRBJ1-2): DAGVTQSPTHLIKTRGQQVTLRCSPKSGHDTVSWYQQALGQGPQFIFQYYEEEERQRGNFPDRFSGHQFPNYSSELNVNALLLGDSALYLCASSFIAGGYTFGSGTRLTVV.

In its sample, this clonotype was seen a few times. The gene calls are TRBV7-8 and TRBJ2-5; the match to TRBD1 covers 9 bases. With V trimmed by 5 bases and J by 5 bases, 9 bases remained unmatched. The CDR3 contains 15 residues. CDR1 and CDR2 (germline): SGHVS, FQNEAQ. The CDR3 DNA is TGTGCCAGCAGCCCGGGGACAGGGATTTGGGAGACCCAGTACTTC. Protein sequence: CASSPGTGIWETQYF. Filled out from reference TRBV7-8 and TRBJ2-5, the complete variable domain reads GAGVSQSPRYKVAKRGQDVALRCDPISGHVSLFWYQQALGQGPEFLTYFQNEAQLDKSGLPSDRFFAERPEGSVSTLKIQRTQQEDSAVYLCASSPGTGIWETQYFGPGTRLLVL.

The V call is TRBV29-1, the J call TRBJ1-2; D gene ambiguous. V was cut by 2 bases and J by 12 bases, with 19 bases left in between. The CDR3 is made up of 13 amino acids. Per germline, CDR1 SQVTM and CDR2 ANQGSEA. CDR3 DNA: TGCAGCGTTGAATTCCCTGGGGTGGAGGGCCACACCTTC. Protein product: CSVEFPGVEGHTF.

The sample holds many counts of this clonotype. The chain is built from TRBV14 and TRBJ1-4, with 7 positions matching TRBD1. Germline CDR1 reads SGHDN; CDR2 reads FVKESK. V lost 1 base, J lost 3 bases, and 5 bases stayed unmatched. This CDR3 contains 16 residues. CDR3 amino acids: CASSQVGTVSNEKLFF. DNA for the CDR3: TGTGCCAGCAGCCAAGTCGGGACAGTTTCTAATGAAAAACTGTTTTTT.

V gene TRBV4-3 combines with J gene TRBJ1-2; D not certain. Germline V lookup: CDR1 LGHNA, CDR2 YSLEER. The CDR3 length is 15 residues. Between the trimmed V and J ends, which lost 0 bases and 5 bases, there was a span of 13 bases. Written as DNA, the CDR3 is TGCGCCAGCAGCCAAGAATCTCAGCCCAGTTATGGCTACACCTTC. It encodes CASSQESQPSYGYTF.

This clonotype was detected many times. The chain combines TRBV5-1 with TRBJ1-1, with D unclear. From germline, CDR1 is SGHRS and CDR2 YFSETQ. This CDR3 comprises 13 residues. Trimming left V 4 bases short and J 1 base short, with 8 bases between. The CDR3 DNA reads as TGCGCCAGCAGCGCCACAGAGAACACTGAAGCTTTCTTT. Its translation: CASSATENTEAFF.

In its sample, this clonotype was seen many times. The gene calls are TRBV15 and TRBJ2-7, with 9 positions matching TRBD2. The CDR3 is 13 residues long. Germline CDR1 LNHNV, CDR2 YYDKDF (reference sequence). The V gene end was trimmed by 6 bases and the J gene end by 1 base; junction bases not matched to a gene: 1. The CDR3 reads CATRTSGSYEQYV. The CDR3 nucleotides read TGTGCCACCAGGACTAGCGGTTCCTACGAGCAGTACGTC.

The gene calls are TRBV6-5 and TRBJ2-3; no clear D. Between the trimmed V and J ends, which lost 5 bases and 0 bases, there was a span of 9 bases. CDR1 MNHEY and CDR2 SVGAGI come from the germline V gene. CDR3 length: 14 amino acids. The CDR3: CASSQWGSTDTQYF. CDR3 nucleotides: TGTGCCAGCAGTCAATGGGGAAGCACAGATACGCAGTATTTT.

This clonotype was counted ten times or more. The chain combines TRBV2 with TRBJ2-1, with 10 bases matching TRBD1. This CDR3 is built from 15 residues. J gave up 8 bases and V 6 bases, and 10 bases lay outside the gene matches. Looked up from germline, CDR1 is SNHLY and CDR2 is FYNNEI. The CDR3 loop is CASSPDRGPTDEQFF. In nucleotides, the CDR3 is TGTGCCAGCAGCCCAGACAGGGGGCCTACGGATGAGCAGTTCTTC.

This rearrangement joins TRBV6-6 to TRBJ2-7, with TRBD2 identical over 10 bases. Germline-derived CDR1 and CDR2 are MNHNY and SVGAGI (reference sequence). This CDR3 spans 14 amino acids. With V trimmed by 3 bases and J by 5 bases, 4 bases remained unmatched. In DNA, the CDR3 is TGTGCCAGCAGTTATGCAAGCGGGAGGGACGAGCAGTACGTC. Translated: CASSYASGRDEQYV.

This clonotype was seen only a few times. One end of the junction does not line up with germline, which may come from a read error. This chain joins TRBV5-6 and TRBJ2-1; 10 bases are shared with TRBD1. The germline gives CDR1 SGHDT, CDR2 YYEEEE. The CDR3 sequence is 12 residues long. The CDR3 here is CVSRGTGVRWSF. CDR3 nucleotides: TGTGTCAGCAGGGGGACAGGGGTCCGCTGGAGCTTC.